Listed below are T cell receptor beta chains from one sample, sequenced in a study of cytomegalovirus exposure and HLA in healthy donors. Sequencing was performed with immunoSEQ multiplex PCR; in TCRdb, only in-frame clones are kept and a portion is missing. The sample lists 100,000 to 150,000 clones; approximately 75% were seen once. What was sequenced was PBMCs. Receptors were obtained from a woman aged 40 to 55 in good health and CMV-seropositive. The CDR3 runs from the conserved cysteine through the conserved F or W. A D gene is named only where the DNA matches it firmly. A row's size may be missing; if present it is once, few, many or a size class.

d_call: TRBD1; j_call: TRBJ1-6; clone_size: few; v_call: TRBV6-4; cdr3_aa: CASSRQGANSPLHF; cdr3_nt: TGTGCCAGCAGTCGACAGGGGGCGAATTCACCCCTCCACTTT
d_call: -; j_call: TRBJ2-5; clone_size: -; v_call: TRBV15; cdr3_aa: CATSRDRQQETQYF; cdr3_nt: TGTGCCACCAGCAGAGATAGACAGCAAGAGACCCAGTACTTC
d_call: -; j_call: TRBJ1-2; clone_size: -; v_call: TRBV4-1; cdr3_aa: CASSQDFAVHGYTF; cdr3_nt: TGCGCCAGCAGCCAAGATTTTGCGGTTCATGGCTACACCTTC
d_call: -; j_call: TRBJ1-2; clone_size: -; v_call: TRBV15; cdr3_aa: CATSRDGRGSNGYTF; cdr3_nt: TGTGCCACCAGCAGAGATGGTCGGGGGAGCAATGGCTACACCTTC
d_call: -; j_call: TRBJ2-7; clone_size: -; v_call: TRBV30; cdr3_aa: CAWSVQGTYEQYF; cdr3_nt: TGTGCCTGGAGTGTTCAGGGTACCTACGAGCAGTACTTC
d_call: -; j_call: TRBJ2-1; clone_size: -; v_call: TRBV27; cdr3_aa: CASSLPGGTYNEQFF; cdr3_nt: TGTGCCAGCAGTTTACCGGGGGGCACCTACAATGAGCAGTTCTTC
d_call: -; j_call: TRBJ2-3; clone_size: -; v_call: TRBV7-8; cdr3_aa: CASSLVEGQAITQYF; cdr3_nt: TGTGCCAGCAGCTTAGTGGAGGGGCAGGCAATAACGCAGTATTTT
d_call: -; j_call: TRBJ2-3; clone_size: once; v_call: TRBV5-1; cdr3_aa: CASSVGRQGRFADTQYF; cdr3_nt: TGCGCCAGCAGCGTCGGGCGCCAGGGGCGGTTCGCAGATACGCAGTATTTT
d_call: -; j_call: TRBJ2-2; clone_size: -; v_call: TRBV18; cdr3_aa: CASSPRSGLNTGELFF; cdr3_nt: TGTGCCAGCTCACCACGAAGCGGGCTGAACACCGGGGAGCTGTTTTTT
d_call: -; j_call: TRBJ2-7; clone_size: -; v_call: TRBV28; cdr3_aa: CASNWGRGAYEQYF; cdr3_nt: TGTGCCAGCAACTGGGGCAGGGGGGCCTACGAGCAGTACTTC
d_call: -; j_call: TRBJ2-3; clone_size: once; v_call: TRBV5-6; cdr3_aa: CASSPDSNTDTQYF; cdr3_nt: TGTGCCAGCAGCCCGGACTCGAACACAGATACGCAGTATTTT
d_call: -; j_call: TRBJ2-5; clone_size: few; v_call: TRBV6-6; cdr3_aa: CASSSSSETQYF; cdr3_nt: TGTGCCAGCAGTAGCTCCTCAGAGACCCAGTACTTC
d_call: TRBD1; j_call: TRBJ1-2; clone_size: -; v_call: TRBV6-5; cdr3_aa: CASKAGGGGYTF; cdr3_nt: TGTGCCAGTAAAGCAGGGGGCGGGGGCTACACCTTC
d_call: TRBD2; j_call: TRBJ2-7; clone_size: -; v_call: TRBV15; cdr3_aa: CATRRTSATWGYEQYF; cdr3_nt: TGTGCCACCAGGCGGACTAGCGCTACCTGGGGCTACGAGCAGTACTTC
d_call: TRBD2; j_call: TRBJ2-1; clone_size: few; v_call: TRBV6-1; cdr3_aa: CASTEAGGRSYNEQFF; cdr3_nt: TGTGCCAGCACCGAAGCGGGAGGAAGATCCTACAATGAGCAGTTCTTC
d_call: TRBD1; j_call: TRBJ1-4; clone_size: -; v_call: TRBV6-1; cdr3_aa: CASSDRTGRGEKLFF; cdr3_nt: TGTGCCAGCAGTGACCGGACAGGGCGGGGTGAAAAACTGTTTTTT
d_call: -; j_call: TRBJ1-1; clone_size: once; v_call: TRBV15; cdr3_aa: CATSSRGPNTEAFF; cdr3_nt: TGTGCCACCAGCTCTAGGGGTCCCAACACTGAAGCTTTCTTT
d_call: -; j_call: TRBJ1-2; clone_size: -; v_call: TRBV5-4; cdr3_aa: CASRDYRPPNYGYTF; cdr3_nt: TGTGCCAGCAGAGATTACAGGCCCCCTAACTATGGCTACACCTTC
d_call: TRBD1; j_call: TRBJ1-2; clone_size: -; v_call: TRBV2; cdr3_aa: CASSGARGNYGYTF; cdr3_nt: TGTGCCAGCAGTGGGGCCAGGGGGAACTATGGCTACACCTTC
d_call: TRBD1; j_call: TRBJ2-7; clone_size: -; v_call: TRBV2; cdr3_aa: CASSRGQGAYEQYF; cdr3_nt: TGTGCCAGCAGCCGGGGACAGGGGGCCTACGAGCAGTACTTC